The 17 T cell receptor beta chains listed next were all sequenced from one sample in a study of prognosis after radiotherapy for stage I lung cancer. Amplicons of TCR beta CDR3 were generated from genomic DNA by two-round multiplex PCR. Every TRBV and TRBJ gene had its own specific primer in first-round PCR. MiXCR, run by TCRdb on the multiplex PCR reads, gives a single entry per CDR3 protein. The sample holds approximately 18,000 distinct CDR3 sequences, 50% seen once. Sequenced here: PBMCs, sampled before or after stereotactic body radiation therapy (not recorded which). The origin of the receptors is a donor aged 50 or older with non-small cell lung cancer.

The chain carries TRBV2 and TRBJ1-2; D might be TRBD1 (6 bases). Germline V gives CDR1 SNHLY, CDR2 FYNNEI. CDR3 length: 11 residues. V was clipped by 5 bases and J by 8 bases, with 9 bases between them. CDR3 amino acids: CASSRTEGYTF. Here the CDR3 DNA reads TGTGCCAGCAGTAGGACAGAAGGCTACACCTTC.

In its sample, this clonotype is medium-sized. J is TRBJ2-6 and V is TRBV11-2; D uncertain. The germline gives CDR1 SGHAT, CDR2 FQNNGV. V shed 0 bases and J shed 0 bases, with 3 bases lying between them. There are 15 residues in the CDR3. In DNA, the CDR3 is TGTGCCAGCAGCTTAGATCGCTCTGGGGCCAACGTCCTGACTTTC. This gives the protein CASSLDRSGANVLTF.

The J gene is TRBJ2-2, the V gene TRBV11-3; TRBD2 is a possible D gene (5 bases). Trimming cost V 5 bases and J 4 bases, with 14 bases left between them. Germline CDR1 is SGHNT and CDR2 is YENEEA. The CDR3 length is 15 residues. CDR3 sequence (DNA): TGTGCCAGCAGCCCCCAGAGAAGCGGCACCGGGGAGCTGTTTTTT. Protein product: CASSPQRSGTGELFF.

This clonotype was counted ten times or more. The V call is TRBV6-5, the J call TRBJ2-7; possibly TRBD1 for D (5 bases). This CDR3 contains 14 residues. The germline CDR1 and CDR2 sequences are MNHEY and SVGAGI. Trimming cost V 2 bases and J 6 bases, with 14 bases left between them. The chain's CDR3 is CASSYTGGRVEQYF. The CDR3 DNA reads TGTGCCAGCAGTTACACCGGCGGCAGGGTCGAGCAGTACTTC.

This chain uses TRBV27 with TRBJ2-1; a possible D gene is TRBD2 (5 bases). Germline CDR1 MNHEY, CDR2 SMNVEV (reference sequence). Between the trimmed V and J ends, which lost 5 bases and 7 bases, there was a span of 12 bases. The CDR3 has 13 amino acids. CDR3 sequence reads: CASSVRTRNEQFF. In DNA form, the CDR3 reads TGTGCCAGCAGTGTCCGTACTAGGAATGAGCAGTTCTTC.

This chain connects TRBV18 to TRBJ1-3; tentatively, D is TRBD1 (5 bases). CDR1 is KGHSH, CDR2 LQKENI, per germline. The CDR3 loop spans 14 amino acids. Deletions cut 3 bases from V and 4 bases from J, with 10 bases between. The CDR3 here is CASSPATDGNTIYF. The CDR3 DNA reads as TGTGCCAGCTCACCGGCGACAGACGGAAACACCATATATTTT. Looking up the rest from reference TRBV18 and TRBJ1-3 gives the full variable domain: NAGVMQNPRHLVRRRGQEARLRCSPMKGHSHVYWYRQLPEEGLKFMVYLQKENIIDESGMPKERFSAEFPKEGPSILRIQQVVRGDSAAYFCASSPATDGNTIYFGEGSWLTVV.

Many counts were recorded for this clonotype. This chain connects TRBV3-1 to TRBJ1-5; 8 bases are a match to TRBD1. CDR3 size: 15 residues. Trimming removed 6 bases from V and 6 bases from J; junction bases left unmatched: 10. Germline V gene sequence: CDR1 LGHDT, CDR2 YNNKEL (reference sequence). In nucleotides, the CDR3 is TGTGCCAGCAGTGTGGACAGGGCCGAGGGTCAGCCCCAGCATTTT. Residues: CASSVDRAEGQPQHF.

The V gene is TRBV5-1, the J gene TRBJ2-7; maybe TRBD1 (6 bases). Between the trimmed V and J ends, which lost 0 bases and 1 base, there was a span of 8 bases. Looked up from germline, CDR1 is SGHRS and CDR2 is YFSETQ. This CDR3 comprises 14 residues. CDR3: CASSLGQVSYEQYF. The CDR3 bases are TGCGCCAGCAGCTTGGGACAGGTTTCCTACGAGCAGTACTTC. The complete variable domain, with remaining parts taken from reference TRBV5-1 and TRBJ2-7, reads KAGVTQTPRYLIKTRGQQVTLSCSPISGHRSVSWYQQTPGQGLQFLFEYFSETQRNKGNFPGRFSGRQFSNSRSEMNVSTLELGDSALYLCASSLGQVSYEQYFGPGTRLTVT.

The V gene is TRBV20-1, the J gene TRBJ2-5; D is unclear. The CDR3 totals 11 residues. Trimming cost V 3 bases and J 5 bases, with 7 bases left between them. CDR1 DFQATT and CDR2 SNEGSKA come from the germline V gene (reference sequence). Here the CDR3 DNA reads TGCAGTGCTAGGACCGGTGAGACCCAGTACTTC. Amino acids: CSARTGETQYF.

Comments on this clonotype: The junction differs from germline at one of its ends, possibly a read error. This chain joins TRBV27 and TRBJ1-2, with 10 nucleotides matching TRBD1. CDR1 is MNHEY and CDR2 is SMNVEV in the germline V gene (reference sequence). There are 15 residues in the CDR3. The CDR3 nucleotides read TGCGCCAGCAGTTTCGCAGGGACAGGGGTCCGGGGCTACACCTTC. Translated, it gives CASSFAGTGVRGYTF.

This clonotype has a count of ten or more. V usage is TRBV20-1 and J usage is TRBJ2-1, with D possibly matching TRBD2 (5 bases). CDR1 DFQATT and CDR2 SNEGSKA come from the germline V gene (reference sequence). The CDR3 extends over 14 amino acids. Trimming removed 5 bases from V and 7 bases from J, with 18 bases in between. The CDR3: CSAFVPTSGNEQFF. CDR3 DNA sequence: TGCAGTGCTTTCGTCCCCACCTCGGGGAATGAGCAGTTCTTC.

In this sample, this clonotype turned up many times. V usage is TRBV7-2 and J usage is TRBJ2-7, with 12 positions matching TRBD2. Trimming took 1 base from V and 13 from J; bases not matched to a gene: 8. The CDR3 consists of 14 residues. CDR1 is SGHTA and CDR2 is FQGNSA in the germline V gene. The CDR3 is CASSLVETSGRYYF. The CDR3 DNA follows: TGTGCCAGCAGCTTAGTAGAGACTAGCGGGAGATATTACTTC.

Comments on this clonotype: Lacking the conserved final phenylalanine or tryptophan, this CDR3 likely reflects a read error. No DNA is shown, since the ends of the CDR3 on it are uncertain; the CDR3 is the one TCRdb lists. This sequence joins TRBV30 and TRBJ2-7; the table's D gene call, TRBD2, was not cross checked with the DNA. The length of the CDR3 is 8 amino acids, counting both ends. From germline, CDR1 is GTSNPN and CDR2 SVGIG (reference sequence). The CDR3 is CAWSRRAG.

The rearrangement joins TRBV27 to TRBJ2-3; a possible D gene is TRBD1 (5 bases). The CDR3 length is 18 residues. Germline-derived CDR1 and CDR2 are MNHEY and SMNVEV (reference sequence). The V and J ends lost 4 bases and 4 bases respectively, with 24 bases between them. The CDR3 loop reads CASSSSYGGSLGPDTQYF. CDR3 DNA sequence: TGTGCCAGCAGTTCCTCCTATGGTGGAAGCTTGGGGCCAGATACGCAGTATTTT.

In this sample, this clonotype is medium-sized. The J gene is TRBJ2-7, the V gene TRBV20-1; D is unresolved. Trimming removed 0 bases from V and 9 bases from J, with 9 bases in between. Germline V gene data show CDR1 as DFQATT and CDR2 as SNEGSKA (reference sequence). The CDR3 extends over 11 amino acids. DNA for the CDR3: TGCAGTGCTAGAGATTTAATAGGGCAGTACTTC. Translated: CSARDLIGQYF.

The chain uses TRBV6-2 or TRBV6-3 and TRBJ1-2; D is undetermined. The CDR3 length is 16 residues. V lost 0 bases to trimming and J lost 10 bases, with 21 bases between them. CDR1 and CDR2 (germline): MNHEY, SVGEGT. This CDR3 is CASSYSMFQAKDIYTF. The DNA for the CDR3 is TGTGCCAGCAGTTACTCGATGTTCCAGGCTAAGGATATCTACACCTTC.

In its sample, this clonotype was seen many times. V usage is TRBV20-1 and J usage is TRBJ1-6; 7 nucleotides match TRBD1. V was clipped by 6 bases and J by 6 bases; unmatched bases: 5. Germline V gene lookup returns CDR1 DFQATT and CDR2 SNEGSKA (reference sequence). This CDR3 is 13 amino acids long. The chain's CDR3 is CSAEGARNSPLHF. Here the CDR3 DNA reads TGCAGTGCGGAGGGGGCGCGTAATTCACCCCTCCACTTT.